The next 16 T cell receptor beta chains were all read from a single sample in a study of metastatic and nonmetastatic thyroid tumors. TCRdb re-clonotyped the PCR reads through MiXCR. The table has roughly 20,000 clones, around 33% seen once; the top ten hold over 25%. Treatment of any kind had been given to no patient before thyroid surgery. The source material was tumor tissue. These TCRs come from a female donor with papillary thyroid cancer or a benign thyroid nodule (not recorded which). Some clones in this sample may be carry-over from other donors' samples.

This clone appeared a few times. A much larger clone differs by one base, so this may be a read error. Other nucleotide sequences from this sample produce the same CDR3. The chain links TRBV13 to TRBJ1-3, with D hard to call. Trimming left V 5 bases short and J 4 bases short, with 18 bases between. CDR3 length: 16 amino acids. The V gene's germline CDR1 is PRHDT and CDR2 FYEKMQ (reference sequence). This CDR3 is CASSPPFAGSGNTIYF. CDR3 sequence (DNA): TGTGCCAGCAGCCCCCCGTTCGCGGGCTCCGGAAACACCATATATTTT.

This clone was picked up a small number of times. The V call is TRBV12-3 or TRBV12-4, the J call TRBJ1-5; 7 bases match TRBD1. This CDR3 contains 15 residues. Trimming removed 2 bases from V and 3 bases from J; junction bases left unmatched: 4. This chain's CDR3 is CASSLRTGFNQPQHF. DNA of the CDR3: TGTGCCAGCAGTTTACGGACAGGATTCAATCAGCCCCAGCATTTT.

The V gene is TRBV11-2, the J gene TRBJ2-7, with 9 nucleotides matching TRBD2. The germline CDR1 and CDR2 sequences are SGHAT and FQNNGV. V gave up 4 bases and J gave up 5 bases; unmatched junction bases: 12. This CDR3 comprises 16 residues. CDR3 sequence reads: CASSSSPRGGANEQYF. The CDR3 nucleotides read TGTGCCAGCAGCTCCTCCCCCCGCGGGGGGGCAAACGAGCAGTACTTC.

The gene calls are TRBV27 and TRBJ2-2, with 14 nucleotides matching TRBD2. The V and J ends lost 7 bases and 1 base, in that order; junction bases with no gene match: 8. The germline CDR1 and CDR2 sequences are MNHEY and SMNVEV (reference sequence). The CDR3 totals 18 residues. CDR3 region: CASTPGLAGVRNTGELFF. The CDR3 nucleotides are TGTGCCAGCACCCCGGGACTAGCGGGAGTAAGGAACACCGGGGAGCTGTTTTTT.

V gene TRBV13 combines with J gene TRBJ2-7, with D unresolved. Germline-derived CDR1 and CDR2 are PRHDT and FYEKMQ (reference sequence). The V end was cut by 8 bases, the J end by 5 bases, with 13 bases between. This CDR3 has 12 amino acids. The CDR3: CASELKGHEQYF. The CDR3 region has the DNA TGTGCCAGCGAATTAAAGGGCCACGAGCAGTACTTC.

This clone was recorded a few times. The rearrangement uses TRBV19 and TRBJ2-7, with TRBD1 as a possible D gene (6 bases). Deletions cut 5 bases from V and 3 bases from J, with 11 bases between. In germline, CDR1 is LNHDA, CDR2 SQIVND (reference sequence). The CDR3 is 13 residues long. CDR3 DNA: TGTGCCAGTAGTTTTGGGGGCGTCTACGAGCAGTACTTC. Its translation is CASSFGGVYEQYF.

This chain links TRBV2 with TRBJ2-7, with a possible D match to TRBD1 (5 bases). The CDR3 runs to 14 residues. Germline loops: CDR1 SNHLY, CDR2 FYNNEI. Trimming removed 6 bases from V and 0 bases from J, with 12 bases in between. CDR3 sequence reads: CASSPDSYSYEQYF. In DNA, the CDR3 is TGTGCCAGCAGCCCAGACAGTTACTCCTACGAGCAGTACTTC.

This clone occurred a few times. The chain recombines TRBV6-1 with TRBJ2-5; possibly TRBD2 for D (7 bases). Trimming took 4 bases from V and 5 from J, leaving 11 bases between them. The CDR3 sequence is 13 residues long. Germline V gives CDR1 MNHNS, CDR2 SASEGT. The CDR3 loop is CASSAGGRETQYF. The CDR3 DNA sequence: TGTGCCAGCAGTGCGGGGGGCAGGGAGACCCAGTACTTC.

The chain is built from TRBV5-1 and TRBJ2-7; 7 bases are shared with TRBD2. Germline CDR1 is SGHRS and CDR2 is YFSETQ. After removal of 4 bases from V and 1 base from J, the junction contained 11 bases not matched to a gene. There are 16 residues in the CDR3. The CDR3 sequence: CASSPEQLARSYEQYF. The CDR3 DNA sequence: TGCGCCAGCAGCCCCGAACAACTAGCGAGGTCCTACGAGCAGTACTTC.

This clone has just a few counts. The gene calls are TRBV12-3 or TRBV12-4 and TRBJ1-6; weak D call: TRBD1 (5 bases). The CDR3 covers 14 residues. V dropped 2 bases and J dropped 9 bases, with 11 bases sitting between them. The CDR3 reads CASSLWQGASPLHF. Here the CDR3 DNA reads TGTGCCAGCAGTTTATGGCAGGGAGCTTCACCCCTCCACTTT.

In its sample, this clone was seen a few times. As DNA, the CDR3 is TGTGCCAGCAGTGGGTACCTTCGGGTGTCCAATGCAGATACGCAGTATTTT. Protein product: CASSGYLRVSNADTQYF. This chain joins TRBV6-1 and TRBJ2-3, with D hard to call. The V gene's germline CDR1 is MNHNS and CDR2 SASEGT. V shed 4 bases and J shed 4 bases, with 21 bases lying between them. This CDR3 is 17 amino acids long.

This clone was observed a single time. The rearrangement joins TRBV6-1 to TRBJ1-2, with 9 bases identical to TRBD1. J was trimmed by 6 bases and V by 3 bases; bases with no gene match: 8. CDR1 and CDR2 (germline): MNHNS, SASEGT. The CDR3 totals 15 residues. CDR3 sequence reads: CASSDVPGQGHGYTF. Here the CDR3 DNA reads TGTGCCAGCAGTGATGTACCGGGACAGGGCCATGGCTACACCTTC.

The sample holds a few counts of this clone. V gene TRBV19 combines with J gene TRBJ1-2, with D unclear. Germline CDR1 and CDR2: LNHDA and SQIVND (reference sequence). Trimming shortened V by 10 bases and J by 9 bases, and 15 bases separated the two germline ends. The length of the CDR3 is 11 residues. The CDR3 here is CATHLEHRYTF. DNA for the CDR3: TGTGCCACCCATCTAGAACATCGCTACACCTTC.

This clone has a count of ten or more. V gene TRBV12-3 or TRBV12-4 combines with J gene TRBJ1-1; D is unclear. The V gene lost 2 bases and the J gene lost 6 bases, with 10 bases spanning the gap. This CDR3 has 13 residues. CDR3 protein: CASSLSSLAEAFF. The CDR3 bases are TGTGCCAGCAGTTTAAGTAGCCTGGCTGAAGCTTTCTTT.

CDR3 sequence reads: CASSLGPDRASDTQYF. The CDR3 DNA sequence: TGCGCCAGCAGCTTGGGGCCGGACAGGGCATCCGATACGCAGTATTTT. The chain links TRBV5-1 to TRBJ2-3; 8 bases line up with TRBD1. The junction had 9 bases not matched to a gene; V was cut back by 0 bases and J by 6 bases. This CDR3 contains 16 residues. Germline V CDR1 and CDR2: SGHRS, YFSETQ. The full variable domain, rest sourced from reference TRBV5-1 and TRBJ2-3, is KAGVTQTPRYLIKTRGQQVTLSCSPISGHRSVSWYQQTPGQGLQFLFEYFSETQRNKGNFPGRFSGRQFSNSRSEMNVSTLELGDSALYLCASSLGPDRASDTQYFGPGTRLTVL.

The rearrangement links TRBV2 to TRBJ1-6; 7 nucleotides agree with TRBD1. This CDR3 has 14 amino acids. Trimming at V came to 6 bases and at J to 5 bases, leaving 4 bases not matched to a gene. Per germline, CDR1 SNHLY and CDR2 FYNNEI. The CDR3 reads CASRTGTDNSPLHF. The CDR3 bases are TGTGCCAGCAGGACCGGGACAGATAATTCACCCCTCCACTTT.